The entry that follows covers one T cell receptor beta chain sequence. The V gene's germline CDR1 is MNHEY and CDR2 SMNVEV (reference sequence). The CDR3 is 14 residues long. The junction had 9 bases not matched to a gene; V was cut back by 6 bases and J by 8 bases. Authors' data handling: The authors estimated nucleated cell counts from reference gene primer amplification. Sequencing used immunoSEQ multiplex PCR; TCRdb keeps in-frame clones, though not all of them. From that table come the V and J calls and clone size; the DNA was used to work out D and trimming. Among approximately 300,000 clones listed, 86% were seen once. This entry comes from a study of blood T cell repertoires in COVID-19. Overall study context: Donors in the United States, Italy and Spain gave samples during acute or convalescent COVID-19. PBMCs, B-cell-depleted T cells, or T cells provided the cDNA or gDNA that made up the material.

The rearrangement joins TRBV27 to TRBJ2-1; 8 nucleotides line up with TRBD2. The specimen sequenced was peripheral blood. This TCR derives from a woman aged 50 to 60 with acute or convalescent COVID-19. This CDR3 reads CASSDRTSRDEQFF. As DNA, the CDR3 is TGTGCCAGCAGCGACCGGACTAGCCGAGATGAGCAGTTCTTC.